This entry lists 9 T cell receptor beta chains sequenced from one sample in a study of technical replicates of blood from a few donors (dated by TCRdb to 2017 to 2019). Library generation was performed with the immunoSEQ multiplex PCR assay. The table was pulled from immuneACCESS by TCRdb, which kept in-frame rearrangements only. Such tables lose some clones; where checked, under half of the loss comes from unresolved V genes, and the rest has no known cause. For this sample there are 85,000 to 90,000 clones; around 93% appear just once. The ten largest clones capture over 0.2% of the sample. Sequenced material: T cells isolated from PBMCs. The receptors stem from a human donor in good health.

This rearrangement joins TRBV15 to TRBJ2-3, with D uncertain. The CDR3 loop spans 14 amino acids. CDR1 and CDR2 from the germline V gene are LNHNV and YYDKDF (reference sequence). The V gene lost 1 base and the J gene lost 1 base, with 6 bases spanning the gap. The chain's CDR3 is CATSRVQGTDTQYF. The CDR3 coding sequence is TGTGCCACCAGCAGAGTTCAGGGCACAGATACGCAGTATTTT.

The J gene is TRBJ2-5, the V gene TRBV4-1; 9 nucleotides align to TRBD2. CDR3 length: 15 amino acids. Germline V gives CDR1 MGHRA, CDR2 YSYEKL. J was trimmed by 0 bases and V by 1 base; bases with no gene match: 0. The CDR3 is CASSQVAGDQETQYF. CDR3 bases: TGCGCCAGCAGCCAAGTAGCGGGGGACCAAGAGACCCAGTACTTC.

J is TRBJ1-5 and V is TRBV27, with TRBD1 matching over 7 bases. Germline trimming cut 6 bases from V and 7 bases from J; bases unmatched to any gene: 9. CDR1 and CDR2 (germline): MNHEY, SMNVEV (reference sequence). The CDR3 loop spans 14 amino acids. CDR3 in amino acids: CASRKGQGGQPQHF. CDR3 DNA sequence: TGTGCCAGCAGGAAAGGGCAGGGGGGACAGCCCCAGCATTTT.

This chain links TRBV10-3 with TRBJ2-6; D not resolved. The CDR3 is 14 amino acids. Trimming pared 10 bases from V and 0 bases from J, leaving 10 bases between. Germline V CDR1 and CDR2: ENHRY, SYGVKD. CDR3 nucleotide sequence: TGTGCCACCCCAGGAAGCTCTGGGGCCAACGTCCTGACTTTC. Amino acid sequence: CATPGSSGANVLTF.

The chain links TRBV11-2 to TRBJ1-1, with D unclear. This CDR3 comprises 12 residues. V dropped 3 bases and J dropped 1 base, with 3 bases sitting between them. Germline CDR1 is SGHAT and CDR2 is FQNNGV. CDR3 sequence reads: CASSFGNTEAFF. The CDR3, as DNA: TGTGCCAGCAGCTTCGGGAACACTGAAGCTTTCTTT.

The CDR3 nucleotides read TGCGCCAGCAGTGAGGGAGTCTCTAGCACAGATACGCAGTATTTT. Protein product: CASSEGVSSTDTQYF. The chain combines TRBV10-1 with TRBJ2-3; D gene unclear. CDR3 size: 15 residues. The germline gives CDR1 WNHNN, CDR2 SYGVQD (reference sequence). Trimming shortened V by 2 bases and J by 0 bases, and 9 bases separated the two germline ends.

The chain uses TRBV2 and TRBJ1-2, with 7 nucleotides matching TRBD1. Germline CDR1 SNHLY, CDR2 FYNNEI. CDR3 length: 16 residues. The V gene end was trimmed by 6 bases and the J gene end by 3 bases; junction bases not matched to a gene: 13. CDR3 in amino acids: CASRRPQGQDHYGYTF. Here the CDR3 DNA reads TGTGCCAGCAGGAGACCCCAAGGACAGGACCACTATGGCTACACCTTC.

The rearrangement uses TRBV7-9 and TRBJ1-5; no definite D call. This CDR3 has 13 residues. The V end lost 5 bases, the J end lost 3 bases, and 8 bases lay between the germline ends. CDR1 and CDR2 from the germline V gene are SEHNR and FQNEAQ (reference sequence). The CDR3, as DNA: TGTGCCAGCAGCCGGACTAACAATCAGCCCCAGCATTTT. The encoded protein is CASSRTNNQPQHF.

This clone was recorded only once. CDR3 residues: CASSEGPRGNTIYF. In DNA form, the CDR3 reads TGTGCCAGCAGTGAGGGGCCGAGGGGAAACACCATATATTTT. This sequence joins TRBV2 and TRBJ1-3, with D perhaps matching TRBD1 (5 bases). Per germline, CDR1 SNHLY and CDR2 FYNNEI. Trimming stripped 3 bases from V and 4 bases from J, with 10 bases between. CDR3 length equals 14 residues.